Sequencing of this T cell receptor beta chain was carried out in a study of T cell responses to AZD1222 COVID-19 vaccine. General study findings and limits: Donors in the cohort were predominantly white British and more often female, and clonal diversity was possibly underestimated. Among spike-specific TCRs, nearly half reportedly target unmutated variant regions.

As for this clone: The antigen is not known. The junction departs from the called germline gene at one end, perhaps through a read error.

Libraries were prepared by immunoSEQ multiplex PCR; TCRdb keeps only in-frame clonotypes and omits some of them. This sample has some 150,000 clones; more than 80% occur once, and the top ten carry 0.85% to 0.95%. From germline, CDR1 is KGHSH and CDR2 LQKENI. The CDR3 contains 13 residues. The chain joins TRBV18 to TRBJ1-2; D is unclear. Material: peripheral blood, obtained on day 0 of MenACWY control vaccination. This TCR derives from an adult in good health. In DNA form, the CDR3 reads TGTGCCAGCTCACCAGTGGCAGACTACGGCTACACCTTC. Amino acids: CASSPVADYGYTF.